The clone carrying this T cell receptor (beta chain) has just a few counts. The target antigen is unknown. The library was built from about 400 ng RNA with molecular barcoded adaptors for alpha/delta and beta/gamma chains. Via MiXCR, TCRdb re-called the reads, giving one row per CDR3 protein. The sample shows some 140,000 distinct CDR3 sequences, 13% of them seen only once. The data originate from a study of read filtering for tumor transcriptome and immune sequencing. Study context: Patients were some 16 male and some 13 female, mean age about 65 years, range about 47 to 85. Transcriptome libraries were built from DNase-treated RNA. The study, taken as a whole, reports: Compared with RNA-seq, IR-seq gave much higher clonotype depth and reliability. Dropping single-read clonotypes raised IR-seq and RNA-seq shared-clonotype correlation.

This TCR was sampled from a donor over 35 with multiple myeloma. Sequencing input: a population of CD138-negative cells sorted from bone marrow.

The CDR3 DNA reads as TGTGCCAGCAGCGAAAGGACCGGCCAGCCCCAGCATTTT. This sequence encodes CASSERTGQPQHF. The chain uses TRBV7-2 and TRBJ1-5; D remains ambiguous. CDR3 size: 13 residues. Trimming shortened V by 5 bases and J by 7 bases, and 12 bases separated the two germline ends. Germline-derived CDR1 and CDR2 are SGHTA and FQGNSA.